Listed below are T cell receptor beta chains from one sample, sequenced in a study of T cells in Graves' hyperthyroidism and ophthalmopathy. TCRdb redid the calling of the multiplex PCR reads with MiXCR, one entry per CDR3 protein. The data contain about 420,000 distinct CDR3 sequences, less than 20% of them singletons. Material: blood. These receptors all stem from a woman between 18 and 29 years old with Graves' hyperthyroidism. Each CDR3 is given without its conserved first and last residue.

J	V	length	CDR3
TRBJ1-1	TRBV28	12	ASSSRQWNTEAF
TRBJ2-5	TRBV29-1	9	SAGQGATQY
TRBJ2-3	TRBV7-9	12	ASSLQGSTDTQY
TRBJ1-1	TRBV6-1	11	ASTFLGETEAF
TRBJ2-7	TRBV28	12	ASRGTGGNYEQY
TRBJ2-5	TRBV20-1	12	SAPKGAGVETQY
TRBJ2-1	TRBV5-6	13	ASSFLRTYYNEQF
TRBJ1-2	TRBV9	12	ASSAYRADYGYT
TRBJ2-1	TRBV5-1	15	ASSLAVVGISYNEQF
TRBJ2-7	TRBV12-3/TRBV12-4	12	ASSFGSPSYEQY
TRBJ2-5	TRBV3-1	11	ASSSRTVRTQY
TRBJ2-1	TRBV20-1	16	SARDPPQTRSSYNEQF
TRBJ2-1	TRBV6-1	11	ASSDEVYNEQF
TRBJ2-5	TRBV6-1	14	ASSLGAGGPEETQY
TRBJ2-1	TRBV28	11	ASSLEVYNEQF
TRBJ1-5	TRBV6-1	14	ASRKGTSGSNQPQH
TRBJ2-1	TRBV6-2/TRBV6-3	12	ASSYSAGLNEQF
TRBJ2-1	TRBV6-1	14	ASTLRGQGARNEQF
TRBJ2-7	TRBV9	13	ASSVGLAGGHEQY
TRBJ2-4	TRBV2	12	ASSAMVAKNIQY
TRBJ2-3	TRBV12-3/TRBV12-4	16	ASSLRPPTRNHRDTQY
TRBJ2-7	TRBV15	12	ATSRDTGTYEQY
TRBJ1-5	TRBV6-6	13	ASSYLKGPNQPQH
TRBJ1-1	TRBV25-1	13	ASSELGGFSTEAF
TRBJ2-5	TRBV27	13	ASNPAGGGFKTQY
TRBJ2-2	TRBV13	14	ASSSRRTGSTGELF
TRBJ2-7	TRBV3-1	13	ASSPSGTMTYEQY
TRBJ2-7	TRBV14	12	ASSSPGGIDEQY
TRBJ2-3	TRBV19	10	ASSLAFFPQY
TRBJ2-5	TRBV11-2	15	ASSLGDRTGQSATQY
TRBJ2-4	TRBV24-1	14	ATSDASTRAKNIQY
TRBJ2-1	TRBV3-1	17	ASSPFRAGASPPYNEQF
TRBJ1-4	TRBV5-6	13	ASSLGAVPNEKLF
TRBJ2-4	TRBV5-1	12	ASSLVTAKNIQY
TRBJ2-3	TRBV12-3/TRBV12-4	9	ASSEGYTQY
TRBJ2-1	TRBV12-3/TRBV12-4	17	ASSLVRGRGLSSYNEQF
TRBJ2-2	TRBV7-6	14	ASSLDMVEGTGELF
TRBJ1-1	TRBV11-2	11	ASSIGGGTEAF
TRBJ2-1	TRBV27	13	ASSLIRLGGNEQF
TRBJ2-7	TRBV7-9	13	ASSSRAGGAYEQY
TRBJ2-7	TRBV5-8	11	ASSRQGKDEQY
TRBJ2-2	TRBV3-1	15	ASSLTSGGASTGELF
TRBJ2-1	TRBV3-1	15	ASSQVAGGSSYNEQF
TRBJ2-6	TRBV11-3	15	ASSPGTGISGANVLT
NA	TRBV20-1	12	SARGLQAYNEQY
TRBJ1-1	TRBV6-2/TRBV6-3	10	ASSYSDREAF
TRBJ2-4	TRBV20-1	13	SATPGTGTKNIQY
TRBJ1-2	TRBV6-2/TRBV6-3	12	ASSRQLQNYGYT
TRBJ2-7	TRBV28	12	ASSPGLADYEQY
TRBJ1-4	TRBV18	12	ASSPGVGDEKLF
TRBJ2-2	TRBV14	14	ASRPFSGGNTGELF
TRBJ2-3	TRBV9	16	ASSERYWGAGSTDTQY
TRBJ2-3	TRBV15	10	ATSRETGTQY
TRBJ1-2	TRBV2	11	ASRTDGDYGYT
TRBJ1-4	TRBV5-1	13	ASSLEGYQGEKLF
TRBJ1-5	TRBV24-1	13	ATSAVGGMAQPQH
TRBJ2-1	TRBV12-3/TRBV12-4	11	ASTPDRANEQF
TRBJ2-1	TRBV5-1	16	ASSLVVLGWGSYNEQF
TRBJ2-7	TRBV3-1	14	ASSQSGRGDAHEQY